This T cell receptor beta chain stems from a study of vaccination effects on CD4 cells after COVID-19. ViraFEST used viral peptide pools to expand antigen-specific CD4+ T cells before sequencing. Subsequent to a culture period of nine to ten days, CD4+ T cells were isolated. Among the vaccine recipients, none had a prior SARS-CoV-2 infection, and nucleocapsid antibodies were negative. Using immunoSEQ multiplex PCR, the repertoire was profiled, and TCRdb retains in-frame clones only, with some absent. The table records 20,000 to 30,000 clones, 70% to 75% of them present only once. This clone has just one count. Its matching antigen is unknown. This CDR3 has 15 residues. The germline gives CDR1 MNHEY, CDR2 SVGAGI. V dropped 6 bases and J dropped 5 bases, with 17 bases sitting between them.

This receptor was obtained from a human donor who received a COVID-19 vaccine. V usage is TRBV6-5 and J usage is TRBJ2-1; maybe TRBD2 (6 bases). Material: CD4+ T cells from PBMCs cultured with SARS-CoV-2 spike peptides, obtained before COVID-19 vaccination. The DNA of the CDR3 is TGTGCCAGCAGAAGATCGTCCGGGAGACACAATGAGCAGTTCTTC. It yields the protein CASRRSSGRHNEQFF.